What follows are 9 T cell receptor beta chains derived from one specimen sequenced in a study of T-cell reconstitution after alpha-beta-depleted transplantation in children. Study-level points and caveats: T-cell counts and diversity at one year post-transplant came mainly from newly produced T cells.

Using unique molecular identifiers, the investigators prepared the TCRbeta library. A single record per CDR3 protein comes from TCRdb applying MiXCR to the PCR reads. In the table there are around 270,000 distinct CDR3 sequences, around 7.3% of which are singletons. These receptors are not linked to any known antigen. The sample consisted of peripheral blood, taken 360 days after TCRalphabeta/CD19-depleted stem cell transplant. These receptors originate from a female patient younger than 10 who had a stem cell transplant for Fanconi anemia, so the T cells may come from the graft donor.

This clonotype was found many times. The V call is TRBV5-1, the J call TRBJ2-7, with D unresolved. Germline CDR1 and CDR2: SGHRS and YFSETQ. This CDR3 spans 18 amino acids. The V end was cut by 0 bases, the J end by 0 bases, with 19 bases between. Here the CDR3 reads CASSLGYRTATVSYEQYF. The CDR3 nucleotides read TGCGCCAGCAGCTTGGGGTACCGGACGGCAACCGTCTCCTACGAGCAGTACTTC.

As concerns this clonotype: A clone one base away is much larger, so this may be a read error. The rearrangement uses TRBV9 and TRBJ2-7; D may be TRBD1 (6 bases). V shed 0 bases and J shed 6 bases, with 10 bases lying between them. This CDR3 contains 13 residues. Germline V lookup: CDR1 SGDLS, CDR2 YYNGEE. The CDR3: CASSVELGGEQYF. In DNA, the CDR3 is TGTGCCAGCAGCGTAGAGTTAGGGGGCGAGCAGTACTTC.

In its sample, this clonotype was seen many times. J is TRBJ2-1 and V is TRBV5-1; no clear D gene. This CDR3 spans 12 amino acids. Trimming cost V 6 bases and J 5 bases, with 9 bases left between them. Germline V lookup: CDR1 SGHRS, CDR2 YFSETQ. CDR3 DNA sequence: TGCGCCAGCACCCTGGCCGACAATGAGCAGTTCTTC. Protein: CASTLADNEQFF.

Ten or more counts support this clonotype. This chain uses TRBV16 with TRBJ1-2, with D unresolved. V lost 0 bases to trimming and J lost 5 bases, with 7 bases between them. Germline V gene data show CDR1 as KGHSY and CDR2 as FQNENV. The CDR3 sequence is 13 residues long. In nucleotides, the CDR3 is TGTGCCAGCAGCCAATCCGAAGGGTATGGCTACACCTTC. Translating gives CASSQSEGYGYTF.

This clonotype was detected ten times or more. The V gene is TRBV4-2, the J gene TRBJ1-5; 7 bases are shared with TRBD1. Germline CDR1 is LGHNA and CDR2 is YNFKEQ. V was pared by 1 base and J by 5 bases, with 5 bases of the junction left unmatched. The CDR3 contains 15 residues. The CDR3 nucleotides are TGTGCCAGCAGCCAAGGGGGTCAGGGGGATCAGCCCCAGCATTTT. Amino acids: CASSQGGQGDQPQHF.

This clonotype was seen repeatedly, ten times or more. This chain's CDR3 is CASSLGREAFF. DNA for the CDR3: TGTGCCAGCAGTTTGGGACGGGAAGCTTTCTTT. J is TRBJ1-1 and V is TRBV12-3 or TRBV12-4; a possible D gene is TRBD1 (5 bases). Trimming pared 3 bases from V and 8 bases from J, leaving 7 bases between. The CDR3 extends over 11 amino acids.

The table lists this clonotype with many counts. V and J are TRBV10-3 and TRBJ1-6; perhaps TRBD1 as D (5 bases). Between the trimmed V and J ends, which lost 2 bases and 9 bases, there was a span of 11 bases. The V gene's germline CDR1 is ENHRY and CDR2 SYGVKD. This CDR3 comprises 14 residues. CDR3 region: CAISESQGFSPLHF. CDR3 sequence (DNA): TGTGCCATCAGTGAGAGTCAGGGTTTTTCACCCCTCCACTTT.

The chain has TRBV6-5 and TRBJ1-2; no reliable D call. CDR3 size: 16 residues. CDR1 is MNHEY and CDR2 is SVGAGI in the germline V gene. The V end was cut by 0 bases, the J end by 8 bases, with 19 bases between. Written as DNA, the CDR3 is TGTGCCAGCAGTTACTCGGTAGGACGGGGTTTAATCGGCTACACCTTC. This gives the protein CASSYSVGRGLIGYTF.

This clonotype was found a few times. This sequence joins TRBV4-1 and TRBJ2-3; the D call may be TRBD1 or TRBD2 (6 bases each). This CDR3 has 15 residues. V was trimmed by 4 bases and J by 2 bases, leaving 13 bases between them. Germline CDR1 reads MGHRA; CDR2 reads YSYEKL. DNA of the CDR3: TGCGCCAGCAGCCGAGACCGGGGGCTCACAGATACGCAGTATTTT. Its translation: CASSRDRGLTDTQYF.